The text below deals with one TCR beta chain. As handled by the study authors: Reference gene primers were amplified, and this amplification served to estimate nucleated cell counts. TCRdb's table, derived via immunoSEQ multiplex PCR, lists solely in-frame clones and lacks some. The DNA gave D and trimming, while V, J and clone size come from that table. The data show tens of thousands of clones, over 90% seen once. The data are from a study of blood T cell repertoires in COVID-19. Per germline, CDR1 ENHRY and CDR2 SYGVKD. CDR3 length: 15 amino acids. V lost 0 bases and J lost 8; bases outside the gene matches: 4.

This receptor was taken from a human donor in a cohort sampled during active COVID-19. The rearrangement uses TRBV10-3 and TRBJ1-4; TRBD1 agrees at 9 bases. Sample: peripheral blood. The CDR3 is CAISESQGAGEKLFF. The CDR3 nucleotides read TGTGCCATCAGTGAGTCACAGGGGGCAGGGGAAAAACTGTTTTTT.